A single sample is the source of the 9 T cell receptor beta chains below, sequenced in a study of blood T cells in healthy people across ages. With a J-beta primer mix and a sample-barcoded 5' primer, a second PCR ran about 6 to 11 cycles. TCRdb used MiXCR to reprocess the 5' RACE reads, holding one entry per CDR3 protein. The repertoire consists of around 970,000 distinct CDR3 sequences, with approximately 50% occurring once and the leading ten covering roughly 23%. Input material: blood. The receptors were sampled from a woman aged 55-75 years in good health.

The V and J genes are TRBV11-2 and TRBJ2-3, with D perhaps TRBD1 (5 bases). Looked up from germline, CDR1 is SGHAT and CDR2 is FQNNGV. This CDR3 is 15 amino acids long. The V end was cut by 0 bases, the J end by 2 bases, with 9 bases between. The CDR3 reads CASSLDARATDTQYF. DNA for the CDR3: TGTGCCAGCAGCTTAGATGCCAGGGCCACAGATACGCAGTATTTT.

This clonotype was detected only a few times. The chain recombines TRBV5-6 with TRBJ2-5; possible D gene TRBD2, 5 bases. Judging by the DNA end, TRBJ2-7 fits better; the J call may be wrong. The CDR3 covers 15 residues. Germline V gene sequence: CDR1 SGHDT, CDR2 YYEEEE. CDR3 region: CASSLNQDSRREQYF. CDR3 coding DNA: TGTGCCAGCAGCTTAAATCAGGACTCCAGACGCGAGCAGTACTTC.

The chain links TRBV5-8 to TRBJ2-1, with no clear D. The CDR3 sequence is 15 residues long. V was cut by 0 bases and J by 4 bases, with 11 bases left in between. Looked up from germline, CDR1 is SGHTS and CDR2 is YDEGEE. CDR3 DNA sequence: TGTGCCAGCAGCTTGGGACAAACAAGATACAATGAGCAGTTCTTC. Its translation: CASSLGQTRYNEQFF.

V gene TRBV6-5 combines with J gene TRBJ2-5; 8 bases agree with TRBD2. This CDR3 has 13 amino acids. Germline V gene lookup returns CDR1 MNHEY and CDR2 SVGAGI. With V trimmed by 10 bases and J by 4 bases, 8 bases remained unmatched. CDR3 DNA sequence: TGTGCCACCGTAGCGGGATCCCTAGAGACCCAGTACTTC. Translated, it gives CATVAGSLETQYF.

The chain carries TRBV6-5 and TRBJ2-1; D gene ambiguous. The V end lost 10 bases, the J end lost 15 bases, and 19 bases lay between the germline ends. CDR3 length: 11 amino acids. Germline CDR1 is MNHEY and CDR2 is SVGAGI. Here the CDR3 reads CATDIDGFLFF. In nucleotides, the CDR3 is TGTGCCACCGACATCGACGGATTTTTGTTCTTC.

This clonotype was observed a handful of times. The V call is TRBV7-2, the J call TRBJ2-7; D might be TRBD2 (5 bases). V lost 5 bases and J lost 0, with 14 bases in between. The CDR3 totals 15 residues. Germline values: CDR1 SGHTA, CDR2 FQGNSA. CDR3 region: CASSRGVSSSYEQYF. DNA of the CDR3: TGTGCCAGCAGCCGGGGTGTTTCTAGCTCCTACGAGCAGTACTTC.

The V gene is TRBV6-1, the J gene TRBJ1-2, with 9 bases lining up with TRBD1. CDR3 length: 12 residues. V was clipped by 6 bases and J by 6 bases; unmatched bases: 2. Germline values: CDR1 MNHNS, CDR2 SASEGT. The CDR3 region is CASRGTGNGYTF. The CDR3 bases are TGTGCCAGCAGAGGGACAGGGAATGGCTACACCTTC.

In this sample, this clonotype turned up a few times. The chain has TRBV15 and TRBJ2-7; possible D gene TRBD2, 6 bases. V lost 5 bases to trimming and J lost 9 bases, with 20 bases between them. This CDR3 is built from 14 residues. Germline V gives CDR1 LNHNV, CDR2 YYDKDF (reference sequence). The CDR3 DNA reads as TGTGCCACCAGCCAACCCGGGACTGCGGGGCGGCAGTACTTC. It is translated as CATSQPGTAGRQYF.

The CDR3 sequence is CASSLRGVSSGANVLTF. The CDR3, as DNA: TGTGCCAGCAGCTTGAGGGGGGTCAGCTCTGGGGCCAACGTCCTGACTTTC. The chain links TRBV3-1 to TRBJ2-6, with D perhaps given as TRBD1 or TRBD2 (6 bases each). V lost 5 bases to trimming and J lost 0 bases, with 14 bases between them. CDR3 length: 17 residues. The germline CDR1 and CDR2 sequences are LGHDT and YNNKEL (reference sequence).